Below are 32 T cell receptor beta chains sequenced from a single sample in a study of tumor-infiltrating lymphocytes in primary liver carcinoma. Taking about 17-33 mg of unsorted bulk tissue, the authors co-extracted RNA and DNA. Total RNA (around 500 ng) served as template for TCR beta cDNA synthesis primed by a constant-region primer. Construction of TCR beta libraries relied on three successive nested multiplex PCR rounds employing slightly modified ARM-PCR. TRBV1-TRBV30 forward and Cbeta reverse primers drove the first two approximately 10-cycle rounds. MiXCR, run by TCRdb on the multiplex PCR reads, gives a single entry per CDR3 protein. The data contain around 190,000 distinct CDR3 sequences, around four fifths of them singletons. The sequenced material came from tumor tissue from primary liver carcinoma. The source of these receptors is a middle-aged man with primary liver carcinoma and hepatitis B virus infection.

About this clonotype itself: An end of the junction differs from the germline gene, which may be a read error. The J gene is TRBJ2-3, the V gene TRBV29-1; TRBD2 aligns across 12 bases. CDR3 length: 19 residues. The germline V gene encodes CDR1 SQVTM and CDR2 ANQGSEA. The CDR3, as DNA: TGCAGCGTTGTGGGAACACTAGCGGGAGGTAGTAGTATCGCAGATACGCAATATTTT. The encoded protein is CSVVGTLAGGSSIADTQYF.

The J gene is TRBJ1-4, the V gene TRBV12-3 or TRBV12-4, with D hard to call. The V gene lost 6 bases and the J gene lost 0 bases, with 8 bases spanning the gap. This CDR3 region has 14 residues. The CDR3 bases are TGTGCCAGCAGATTGACGTCAACTAATGAAAAACTGTTTTTT. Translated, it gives CASRLTSTNEKLFF.

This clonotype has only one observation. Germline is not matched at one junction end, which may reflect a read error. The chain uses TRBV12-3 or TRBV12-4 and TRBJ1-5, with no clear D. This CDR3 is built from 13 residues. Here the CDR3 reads CASSFGILQPLHF. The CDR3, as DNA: TGTGCCAGCAGTTTTGGAATCCTGCAGCCCCTGCATTTT.

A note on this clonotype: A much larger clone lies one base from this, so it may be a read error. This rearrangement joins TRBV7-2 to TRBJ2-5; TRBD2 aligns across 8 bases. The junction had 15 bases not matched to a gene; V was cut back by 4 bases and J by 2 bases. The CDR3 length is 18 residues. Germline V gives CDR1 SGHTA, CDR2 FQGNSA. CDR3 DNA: TGTGCCAGCAGCTCTCCTCCCGGGACTAGAGGGATTCAAGAGACCCAGTACTTC. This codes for CASSSPPGTRGIQETQYF.

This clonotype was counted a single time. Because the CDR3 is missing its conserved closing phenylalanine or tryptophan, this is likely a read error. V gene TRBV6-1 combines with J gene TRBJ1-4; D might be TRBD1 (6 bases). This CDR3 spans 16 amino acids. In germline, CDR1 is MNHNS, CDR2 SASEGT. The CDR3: CAISEVGQGINEKLFY. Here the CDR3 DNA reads TGTGCCATCAGTGAAGTCGGTCAGGGGATTAATGAAAAACTGTTTTAT.

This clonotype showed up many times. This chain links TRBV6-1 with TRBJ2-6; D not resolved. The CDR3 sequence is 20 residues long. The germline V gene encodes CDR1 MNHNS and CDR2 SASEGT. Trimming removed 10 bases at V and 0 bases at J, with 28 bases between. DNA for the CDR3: TGTGCCACCCGCCCCGGAAAACAGCGAGAAACCCTCTCTGGGGCCAACGTCCTGACTTTC. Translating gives CATRPGKQRETLSGANVLTF.

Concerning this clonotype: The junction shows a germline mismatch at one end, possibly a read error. CDR3 sequence: CASSLNVNSGELFF. The CDR3 DNA is TGTGCCAGCAGTTTAAACGTGAACAGCGGGGAGCTGTTTTTT. The V and J genes are TRBV11-2 and TRBJ2-2; D not certain. Germline-derived CDR1 and CDR2 are SGHAT and FQNNGV. CDR3 length: 14 residues.

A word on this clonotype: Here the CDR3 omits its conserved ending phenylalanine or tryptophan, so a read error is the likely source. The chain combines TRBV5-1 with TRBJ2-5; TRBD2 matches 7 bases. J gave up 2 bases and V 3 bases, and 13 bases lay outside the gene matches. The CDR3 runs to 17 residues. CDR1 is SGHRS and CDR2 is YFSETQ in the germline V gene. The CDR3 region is CASSSYGLGREQETQYL. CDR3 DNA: TGCGCCAGCAGCTCCTACGGACTAGGGAGAGAGCAAGAGACCCAGTACCTC.

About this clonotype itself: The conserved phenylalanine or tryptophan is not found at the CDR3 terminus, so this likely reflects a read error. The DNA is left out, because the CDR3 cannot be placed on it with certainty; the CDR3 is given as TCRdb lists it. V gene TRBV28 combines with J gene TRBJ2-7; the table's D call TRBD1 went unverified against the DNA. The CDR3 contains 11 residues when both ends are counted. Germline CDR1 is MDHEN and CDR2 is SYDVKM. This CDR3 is CASSDWGEQYL.

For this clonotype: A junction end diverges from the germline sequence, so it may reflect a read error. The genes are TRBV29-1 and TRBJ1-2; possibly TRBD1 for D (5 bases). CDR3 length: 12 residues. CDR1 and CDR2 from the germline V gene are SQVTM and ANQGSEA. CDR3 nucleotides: TGCAGGGGACGAGGATTGAACTATGGCTACATCTTC. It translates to CRGRGLNYGYIF.

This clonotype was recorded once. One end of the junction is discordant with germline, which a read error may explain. The CDR3 DNA is TGCGCCAGCATCCAAGCAGTCCGTTTGAATGAGACCCAGTACTTC. Its translation is CASIQAVRLNETQYF. The chain is built from TRBV4-3 and TRBJ2-5; no reliable D call. This CDR3 comprises 15 residues. Germline loops: CDR1 LGHNA, CDR2 YSLEER.

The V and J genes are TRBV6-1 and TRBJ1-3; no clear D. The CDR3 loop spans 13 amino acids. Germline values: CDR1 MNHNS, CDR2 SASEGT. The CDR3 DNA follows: TGTGCAGGCAGTGAAGAGATGGGAAACACCATATATTTT. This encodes CAGSEEMGNTIYF.

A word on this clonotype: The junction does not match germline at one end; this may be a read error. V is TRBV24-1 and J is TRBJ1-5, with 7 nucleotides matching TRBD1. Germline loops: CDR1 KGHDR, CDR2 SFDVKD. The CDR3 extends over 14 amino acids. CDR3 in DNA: TGTGCCACCAGCCGACAGGGCTTAAATCAGCCCCATCATTTT. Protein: CATSRQGLNQPHHF.

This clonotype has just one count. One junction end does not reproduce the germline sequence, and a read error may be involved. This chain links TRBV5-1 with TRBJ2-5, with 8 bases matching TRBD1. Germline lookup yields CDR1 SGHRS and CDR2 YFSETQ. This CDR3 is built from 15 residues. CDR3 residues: CASILPGGEGETQYF. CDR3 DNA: TGCGCCAGCATCTTACCAGGGGGCGAAGGAGAGACACAGTACTTC.

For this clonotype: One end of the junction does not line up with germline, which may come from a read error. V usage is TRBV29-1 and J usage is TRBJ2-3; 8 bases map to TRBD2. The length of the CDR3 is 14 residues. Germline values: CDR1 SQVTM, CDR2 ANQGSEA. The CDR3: CSVQLAGHTDTQYF. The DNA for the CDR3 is TGCAGTGTTCAGTTAGCGGGGCACACAGATACGCAATATTTT.

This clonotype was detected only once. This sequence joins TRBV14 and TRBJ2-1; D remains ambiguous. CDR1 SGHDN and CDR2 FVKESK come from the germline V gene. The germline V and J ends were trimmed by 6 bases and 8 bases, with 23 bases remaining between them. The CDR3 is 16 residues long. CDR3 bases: TGTGCCAGCAGTGTCGTAGCTGGATGGGTAAACTATGAGCAGTTCTTC. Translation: CASSVVAGWVNYEQFF.

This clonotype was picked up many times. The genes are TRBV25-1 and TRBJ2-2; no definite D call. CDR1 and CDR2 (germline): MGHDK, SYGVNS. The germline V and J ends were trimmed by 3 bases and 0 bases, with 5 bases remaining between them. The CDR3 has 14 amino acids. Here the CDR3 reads CASSDLANTGELFF. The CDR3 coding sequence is TGTGCCAGCAGTGACCTTGCGAACACCGGGGAGCTGTTTTTT. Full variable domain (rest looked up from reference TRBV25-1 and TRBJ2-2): EADIYQTPRYLVIGTGKKITLECSQTMGHDKMYWYQQDPGMELHLIHYSYGVNSTEKGDLSSESTVSRIRTEHFPLTLESARPSHTSQYLCASSDLANTGELFFGEGSRLTVL.

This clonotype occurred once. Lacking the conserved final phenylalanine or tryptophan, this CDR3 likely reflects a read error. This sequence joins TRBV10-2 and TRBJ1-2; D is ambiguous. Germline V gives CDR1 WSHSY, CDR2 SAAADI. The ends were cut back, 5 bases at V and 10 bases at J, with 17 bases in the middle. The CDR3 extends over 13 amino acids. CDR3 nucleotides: TGCGCCAGCAGTTTCCTAAAGGACTATACCTACACCCTC. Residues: CASSFLKDYTYTL.

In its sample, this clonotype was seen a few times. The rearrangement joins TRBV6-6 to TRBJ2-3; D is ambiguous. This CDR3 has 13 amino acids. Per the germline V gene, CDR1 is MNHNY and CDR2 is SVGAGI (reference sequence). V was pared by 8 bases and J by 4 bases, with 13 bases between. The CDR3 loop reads CASGKYQSDTQYF. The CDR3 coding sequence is TGTGCCAGCGGTAAATACCAGTCAGATACGCAGTATTTT.

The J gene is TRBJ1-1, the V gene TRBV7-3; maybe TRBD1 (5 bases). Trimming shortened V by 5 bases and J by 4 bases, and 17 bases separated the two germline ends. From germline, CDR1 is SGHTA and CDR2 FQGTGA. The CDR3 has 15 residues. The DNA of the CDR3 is TGTGCCAGCAGCCCCGGGGGAGGGCAGAGCACTGAAGCTTTCTTT. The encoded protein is CASSPGGGQSTEAFF. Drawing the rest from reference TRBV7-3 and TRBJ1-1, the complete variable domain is GAGVSQTPSNKVTEKGKYVELRCDPISGHTALYWYRQSLGQGPEFLIYFQGTGAADDSGLPNDRFFAVRPEGSVSTLKIQRTERGDSAVYLCASSPGGGQSTEAFFGQGTRLTVV.

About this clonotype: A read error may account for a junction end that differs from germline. CDR3 sequence reads: CASSLGGNSPLYF. In DNA form, the CDR3 reads TGTGCCAGCTCATTGGGGGGGAATTCACCCCTTTATTTT. The V gene is TRBV12-3 or TRBV12-4, the J gene TRBJ1-6; a possible D gene is TRBD1 (5 bases). CDR3 length: 13 residues.

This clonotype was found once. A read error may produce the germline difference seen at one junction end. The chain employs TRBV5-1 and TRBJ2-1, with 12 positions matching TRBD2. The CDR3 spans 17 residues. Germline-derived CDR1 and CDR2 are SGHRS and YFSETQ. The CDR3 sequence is CASNLSLLAGGFNEQIF. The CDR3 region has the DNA TGCGCCAGCAACTTATCCCTACTAGCGGGAGGTTTTAATGAGCAGATCTTC. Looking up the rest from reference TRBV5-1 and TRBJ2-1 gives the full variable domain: KAGVTQTPRYLIKTRGQQVTLSCSPISGHRSVSWYQQTPGQGLQFLFEYFSETQRNKGNFPGRFSGRQFSNSRSEMNVSTLELGDSALYLCASNLSLLAGGFNEQIFGPGTRLTVL.

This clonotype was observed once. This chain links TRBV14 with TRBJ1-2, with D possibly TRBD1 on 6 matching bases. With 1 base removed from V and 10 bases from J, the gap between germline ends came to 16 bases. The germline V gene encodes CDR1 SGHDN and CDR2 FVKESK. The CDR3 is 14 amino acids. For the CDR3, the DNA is TGTGCCAGCAGCCAAGGGGGGCACACCTCTGACTACACCTTC. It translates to CASSQGGHTSDYTF.

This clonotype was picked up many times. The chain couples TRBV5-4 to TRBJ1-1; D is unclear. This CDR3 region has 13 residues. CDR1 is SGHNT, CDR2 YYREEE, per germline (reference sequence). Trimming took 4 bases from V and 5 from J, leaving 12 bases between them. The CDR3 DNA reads TGTGCCAGCAGCCCCGGTGGATCGACTGAAGCTTTCTTT. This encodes CASSPGGSTEAFF. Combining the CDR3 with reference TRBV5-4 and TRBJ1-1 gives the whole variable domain ETGVTQSPTHLIKTRGQQVTLRCSSQSGHNTVSWYQQALGQGPQFIFQYYREEENGRGNFPPRFSGLQFPNYSSELNVNALELDDSALYLCASSPGGSTEAFFGQGTRLTVV.

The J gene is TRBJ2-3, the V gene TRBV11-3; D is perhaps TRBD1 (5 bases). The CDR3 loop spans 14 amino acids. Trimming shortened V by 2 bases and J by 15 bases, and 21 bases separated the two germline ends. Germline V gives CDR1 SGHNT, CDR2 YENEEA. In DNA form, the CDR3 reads TGTGCCAGCAGCTTAAATCGACAAGGGGATATGCATTATTTT. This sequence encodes CASSLNRQGDMHYF.

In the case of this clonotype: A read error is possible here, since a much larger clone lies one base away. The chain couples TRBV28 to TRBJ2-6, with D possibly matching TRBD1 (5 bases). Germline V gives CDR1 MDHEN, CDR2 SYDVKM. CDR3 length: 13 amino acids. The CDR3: CASSASGAIVLTF. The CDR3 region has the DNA TGTGCCAGCTCCGCCTCTGGGGCCATCGTCCTGACTTTC.

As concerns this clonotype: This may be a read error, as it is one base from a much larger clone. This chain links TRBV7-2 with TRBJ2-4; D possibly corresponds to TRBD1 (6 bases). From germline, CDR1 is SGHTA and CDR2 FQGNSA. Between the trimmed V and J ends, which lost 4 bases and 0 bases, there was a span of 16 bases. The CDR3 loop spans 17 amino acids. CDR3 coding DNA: TGTGCCAGCAGCTCTTACAGGGAAACCATAGCCAAAAACATTCAGTACTTC. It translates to CASSSYRETIAKNIQYF.

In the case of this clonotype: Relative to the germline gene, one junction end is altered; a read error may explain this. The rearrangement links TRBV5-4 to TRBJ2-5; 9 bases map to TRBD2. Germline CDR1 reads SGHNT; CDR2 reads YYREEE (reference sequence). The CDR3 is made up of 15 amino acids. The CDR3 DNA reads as TGTGTCAGCAGCCTATCCGGGACTAGCTTTGAGACCCAGTACTTC. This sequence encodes CVSSLSGTSFETQYF.

CDR3 region: CASSYSTSRITKNIQYF. CDR3 coding DNA: TGTGCCAGCAGTTACTCGACGTCACGGATCACCAAAAACATTCAGTACTTC. The chain combines TRBV6-6 with TRBJ2-4; D gene unclear. The V gene's germline CDR1 is MNHNY and CDR2 SVGAGI (reference sequence). CDR3 length: 17 residues. Trimming pared 0 bases from V and 2 bases from J, leaving 14 bases between.

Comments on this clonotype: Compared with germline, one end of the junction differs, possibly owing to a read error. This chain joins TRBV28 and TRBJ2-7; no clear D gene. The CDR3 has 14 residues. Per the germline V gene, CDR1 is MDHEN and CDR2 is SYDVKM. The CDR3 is CASSPQADQRVEYF. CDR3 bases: TGTGCCAGCAGTCCCCAGGCGGACCAGAGAGTCGAGTACTTT.

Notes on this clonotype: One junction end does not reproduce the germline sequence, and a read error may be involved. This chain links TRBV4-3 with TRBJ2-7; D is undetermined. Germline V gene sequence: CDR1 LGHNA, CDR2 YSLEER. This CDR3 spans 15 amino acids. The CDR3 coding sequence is TGCGCTAGCAGCCAAGGTCCGGAAGGAGAGGACGAGCAGTACTTC. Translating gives CASSQGPEGEDEQYF.

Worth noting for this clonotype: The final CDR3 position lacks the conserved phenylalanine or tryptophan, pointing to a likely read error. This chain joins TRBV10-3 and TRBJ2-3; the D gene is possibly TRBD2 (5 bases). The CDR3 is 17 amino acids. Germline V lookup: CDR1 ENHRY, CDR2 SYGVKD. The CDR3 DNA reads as TGTGCCATCAGTGAGGGGGTGGTTCGAGGGAGTGCAGATACACAGTATTGT. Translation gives CAISEGVVRGSADTQYC.